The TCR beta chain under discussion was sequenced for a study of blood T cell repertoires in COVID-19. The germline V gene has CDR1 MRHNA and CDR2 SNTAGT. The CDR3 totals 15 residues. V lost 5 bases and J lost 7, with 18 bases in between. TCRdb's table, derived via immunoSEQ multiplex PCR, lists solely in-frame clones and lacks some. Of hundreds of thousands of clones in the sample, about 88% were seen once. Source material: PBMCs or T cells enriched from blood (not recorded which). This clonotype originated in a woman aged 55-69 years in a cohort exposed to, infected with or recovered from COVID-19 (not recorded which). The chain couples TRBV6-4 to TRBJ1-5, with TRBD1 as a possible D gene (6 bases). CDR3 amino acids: CASSPEGGDRQPQHF. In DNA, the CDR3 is TGTGCCAGCAGTCCCGAGGGGGGGGATAGGCAGCCCCAGCATTTT.